The clone carrying this TCR beta chain was recorded a few times. The data originate from a study of blood T cell repertoires in COVID-19. V shed 4 bases and J 3 bases; nucleotides not matched to a gene: 9. Germline CDR1 is SGHDN and CDR2 is FVKESK. This CDR3 comprises 16 residues. TCRdb keeps only in-frame clones here, not all; method: immunoSEQ multiplex PCR. Of about 95,000 clones listed, 75% to 85% were seen once; the top ten hold more than 4%. The rearrangement uses TRBV14 and TRBJ2-1, with 7 bases fitting TRBD2. Sequenced input: peripheral blood. This clonotype was obtained from a man older than 75 with COVID-19, enrolled during active disease. CDR3 nucleotides: TGTGCCAGCAGCCTCGAAGCGGGAATCTACTACAATGAGCAGTTCTTC. Translating it yields CASSLEAGIYYNEQFF.